This is a list of T cell receptor beta chains from one sample in a study of CD8 T cells in ankylosing spondylitis. TCRdb itself ran the 5' RACE reads through MiXCR, one entry per CDR3 protein. The sample includes 500,000 to 550,000 distinct CDR3 sequences, 12% of them seen just once. The sample was blood, either unsorted or a sorted T cell fraction (not recorded which). Source of these receptors: a male donor with ankylosing spondylitis. Both conserved end residues are part of each CDR3. A D gene is named only where the DNA matches it firmly. Expanded clones get a size class; other rows say once, few or many, or leave the size out.

CDR3 | DNA | V | size | D | J
CASSEFPQGRTEAFF | TGTGCCAGCAGTGAATTTCCCCAGGGAAGGACTGAAGCTTTCTTT | TRBV25-1 | . | . | TRBJ1-1
CASSLSRAIHEQFF | TGTGCCAGCAGTTTAAGTAGGGCGATCCATGAGCAGTTCTTC | TRBV27 | . | . | TRBJ2-1
CASSIQVLTSGANVLTF | TGTGCCAGTAGTATACAGGTCTTAACTTCTGGGGCCAACGTCCTGACTTTC | TRBV19 | . | . | TRBJ2-6
CASRWTSGVYEQYF | TGTGCCAGCAGGTGGACTAGCGGGGTGTACGAGCAGTACTTC | TRBV2 | . | TRBD2 | TRBJ2-7
CASSQDTPGSYEQYF | TGTGCCAGCAGCCAAGATACCCCGGGCTCCTACGAGCAGTACTTC | TRBV4-2 | . | . | TRBJ2-7
CSALPGGEKLFF | TGCAGTGCCTTACCCGGAGGTGAAAAACTGTTTTTT | TRBV20-1 | . | . | TRBJ1-4
CSAGRWGSSDTQYF | TGCAGTGCCGGGAGATGGGGGAGTTCGGATACGCAGTATTTT | TRBV20-1 | many | . | TRBJ2-3
CSARAPKGKPGGFF | TGCAGTGCTAGAGCACCTAAGGGAAAACCCGGGGGGTTCTTC | TRBV20-1 | . | . | TRBJ2-1
CASSVGAGETNEQFF | TGTGCCAGCAGCGTAGGAGCGGGAGAAACAAATGAGCAGTTCTTC | TRBV9 | few | TRBD2 | TRBJ2-1
CAISASGRGTGELFF | TGTGCCATCAGTGCTAGCGGGAGAGGAACCGGGGAGCTGTTTTTT | TRBV10-3 | few | TRBD2 | TRBJ2-2
CASSEWAARDPTYEQYF | TGTGCCAGCAGTGAATGGGCGGCGAGGGATCCTACCTACGAGCAGTACTTC | TRBV2 | few | . | TRBJ2-7
CASSFREFNEQFF | TGTGCCAGCAGCTTCCGGGAGTTCAATGAGCAGTTCTTC | TRBV5-5 | few | . | TRBJ2-1
CASSPGPSGRAVGQFF | TGCGCCAGCAGCCCCGGACCTAGCGGGAGGGCCGTGGGCCAGTTCTTC | TRBV5-1 | . | TRBD2 | TRBJ2-1
CASSLGSAGETQYF | TGTGCCAGCAGCTTGGGAAGCGCCGGAGAGACCCAGTACTTC | TRBV5-6 | few | . | TRBJ2-5
CASSLALEGVGYTF | TGTGCCAGCAGCTTAGCGTTGGAGGGGGTGGGCTACACCTTC | TRBV7-9 | . | . | TRBJ1-2
CASSLAGGIAEKLFF | TGTGCCAGCAGTTTAGCGGGAGGAATCGCTGAAAAACTGTTTTTT | TRBV12-3/TRBV12-4 | . | . | TRBJ1-4
CATSGAREQFF | TGTGCCACCAGTGGGGCGAGGGAGCAGTTCTTC | TRBV24-1 | few | . | TRBJ2-1
CASSFKGQGSSTDTQYF | TGTGCCAGCAGTTTTAAAGGACAGGGTTCCAGCACAGATACGCAGTATTTT | TRBV12-3/TRBV12-4 | many | TRBD1 | TRBJ2-3
CSASPLAEHTDTQYF | TGCAGTGCTAGTCCGCTAGCGGAGCACACAGATACGCAGTATTTT | TRBV20-1 | . | TRBD2 | TRBJ2-3
CASSEESSGGNNQPQHF | TGTGCCAGCAGTGAAGAATCCTCGGGAGGTAACAATCAGCCCCAGCATTTT | TRBV2 | . | . | TRBJ1-5
CASSPGGGEKTQYF | TGTGCCAGCTCACCCGGAGGGGGGGAGAAGACCCAGTACTTC | TRBV18 | . | . | TRBJ2-5
CATSSSGGAWTEAFF | TGTGCCACCAGCAGCTCGGGGGGGGCATGGACTGAAGCTTTCTTT | TRBV15 | few | . | TRBJ1-1
CASRQRTGPRTDTQYF | TGTGCCAGCAGGCAAAGGACAGGACCGCGCACAGATACGCAGTATTTT | TRBV12-3/TRBV12-4 | . | TRBD1 | TRBJ2-3
CASSLSTSHGQPQHF | TGTGCCAGCAGCTTAAGCACCTCACATGGGCAGCCCCAGCATTTT | TRBV7-9 | few | . | TRBJ1-5
CASSKLAGGGDTQYF | TGTGCCAGCAGCAAACTAGCGGGGGGTGGAGATACGCAGTATTTT | TRBV11-2 | . | TRBD2 | TRBJ2-3
CASSSGTQGRREPQHF | TGTGCCAGCAGCTCGGGTACGCAGGGGAGGCGGGAGCCCCAGCATTTT | TRBV7-8 | few | . | TRBJ1-5
CASGGTSGGAEQFF | TGCGCCAGCGGCGGGACTAGCGGAGGGGCGGAGCAGTTCTTC | TRBV5-1 | few | TRBD2 | TRBJ2-1
CASSLGVWETQYF | TGTGCCAGCAGCTTAGGTGTGTGGGAGACCCAGTACTTC | TRBV7-2 | many | . | TRBJ2-5
CASSEEKGLALYNEQFF | TGTGCCAGCAGTGAAGAAAAGGGACTAGCGCTTTACAATGAGCAGTTCTTC | TRBV2 | few | TRBD2 | TRBJ2-1
CSASMWGPDNEQFF | TGCAGTGCTTCAATGTGGGGACCAGACAATGAGCAGTTCTTC | TRBV20-1 | . | . | TRBJ2-1
CASSEFQGAATGELFF | TGTGCCAGCAGTGAATTTCAGGGGGCGGCGACCGGGGAGCTGTTTTTT | TRBV6-1 | few | TRBD1 | TRBJ2-2
CASSLGAGNPSDTQYF | TGTGCCAGCAGCTTAGGGGCAGGCAACCCCTCAGATACGCAGTATTTT | TRBV7-9 | few | . | TRBJ2-3
CACSQPGTSGRGHEQFF | TGTGCCTGCAGCCAACCCGGGACTAGCGGAAGGGGCCATGAGCAGTTCTTC | TRBV3-1 | . | TRBD2 | TRBJ2-1
CASSTRGAADTQYF | TGTGCCAGCAGCACCCGGGGAGCGGCAGATACGCAGTATTTT | TRBV3-1 | many | . | TRBJ2-3
CASSFPNRGGYTF | TGTGCCAGCAGTTTCCCAAACAGAGGCGGCTACACCTTC | TRBV13 | . | . | TRBJ1-2
CASSSPPEFADTQYF | TGTGCCAGCAGTTCACCCCCCGAGTTCGCAGATACGCAGTATTTT | TRBV28 | . | . | TRBJ2-3
CASSLRIAGGSYNEQFF | TGCGCCAGCAGCTTGCGGATAGCGGGAGGGTCCTACAATGAGCAGTTCTTC | TRBV5-1 | few | TRBD2 | TRBJ2-1
CAISERILAGVGNNEQFF | TGTGCCATCAGTGAGAGGATACTAGCGGGAGTAGGGAACAATGAGCAGTTCTTC | TRBV10-3 | many | TRBD2 | TRBJ2-1
CASSLQGASSYEQYF | TGTGCCAGCAGTTTACAGGGGGCGAGCTCCTACGAGCAGTACTTC | TRBV12-3/TRBV12-4 | once | TRBD1 | TRBJ2-7
CAISPGLKSEQFF | TGTGCCATCAGCCCGGGACTCAAGAGCGAGCAGTTCTTC | TRBV5-8 | . | . | TRBJ2-1
CASRPVGLAGGGELFF | TGTGCCAGCAGACCAGTCGGACTAGCGGGAGGCGGGGAGCTGTTTTTT | TRBV12-3/TRBV12-4 | . | TRBD2 | TRBJ2-2
CATSGGTEWNQPQHF | TGTGCCACCAGTGGAGGGACAGAATGGAATCAGCCCCAGCATTTT | TRBV24-1 | many | TRBD1 | TRBJ1-5